This T cell receptor beta chain was profiled in a study of T cells in Graves' hyperthyroidism and ophthalmopathy (dated 2019 in TCRdb). About the investigation overall: Peripheral blood was sampled at the time of initial diagnosis, prior to any treatment. TCR V-J signatures able to tell the groups apart were searched for in a discovery cohort of 95 or so patients, of whom approximately 40 had Graves' ophthalmopathy and 55 to 60 had stable Graves' hyperthyroidism. An independent validation cohort of 18 to 20 hyperthyroidism patients and approximately 17 patients who later progressed to ophthalmopathy tested prospective prediction of ophthalmopathy. The roughly 91 discovery patients were randomly divided into training and test sets at a 7:3 ratio. The study also compared thyroid tissue and blood T-cell repertoires from more than five Graves' hyperthyroidism patients. After blood sampling, hyperthyroidism patients were treated with methimazole at a starting dose of 30 mg daily, and ophthalmopathy patients were treated with high-dose intravenous methylprednisolone. TCR Vbeta CDR3 sequencing of 140 or so peripheral blood samples (about 45 ophthalmopathy, 75 to 80 hyperthyroidism and some 17 progressor patients) is reported in the paper. Beyond this particular receptor, the publication reports: No statistical method was used to fix the sample size in advance, and group allocation was not hidden from the investigators. A 13 V-J signature model separated ophthalmopathy from stable hyperthyroidism, with 87.88% sensitivity and roughly 82% specificity in cross-validation and 80%/75% in testing. In validation, the model predicted progression to ophthalmopathy with about 71% sensitivity and roughly 75% specificity, a median of 6.5 months before onset. Most expanded thyroid clonotypes (frequency above 0.001) were also found in blood, which suggests that blood repertoires may mirror thyroid immune responses.

This clonotype was observed many times. This receptor's antigen is unknown. Base qualities were left out, and no much larger clone turns up one base away. The TCR beta CDR3 regions were amplified from the RNA transcripts. The first round of RT-PCR for the TCR CDR3 was performed with the HTBI primer set and the Qiagen OneStep RT-PCR kit. Libraries were constructed in a second round of multiplex PCR, after which size selection and purification were carried out. Paired-end sequencing of the libraries was performed with 100 bp reads on an Illumina HiSeq2000. The original methods were these. SOAPnuke was used to process the raw data, with reads discarded if the reads contained adapters or uncalled bases, had a mean Phred below 15, or lacked an exact constant-primer or identifier match. COPE v1.2.5 was used to merge the high-quality paired reads, and each unique nucleotide sequence was defined as a clonotype. MiTCR v1.1 was used to align clonotypes to the IMGT TRBV, TRBD and TRBJ reference segments. The analysis was restricted to V-J combinations with a frequency above 0.0001, which together covered just over 99% of the repertoires. The TCS score was defined as the ratio of F50 (clonal expansion) to E x V (chaos), calculated using BLOSUM62-based TCRdist between CDR3 peptides within each V-J. Welch's t-statistics and random forest reduced roughly 500 V-J features to 13, which were used in a naive Bayes classifier (R e1071). Starting from the raw public reads, TCRdb applied fastp trimming at Q25, assembled clones with MiXCR and retained in-frame beta chains. Records with the same CDR3 protein are collapsed into one entry carrying the most frequent genes and DNA. TCRdb assigned the V and J calls; the authors' analysis was not used. The sample contains around 280,000 distinct CDR3 sequences, roughly 15% of them found a single time. The leading ten clones occupy 7.9% of the sample.

Reading from cysteine to phenylalanine, the CDR3 counts 14 amino acids. Only the CDR3 DNA stays, 42 bases, in frame from base 1. V lost 4 bases and J lost 1 base; the stretch between them is 10 bases long. The germline V gene supplies CDR1 SGHVS and CDR2 FQNEAQ. A patient counted as having stable Graves' hyperthyroidism if no progression to ophthalmopathy occurred over 18 months of follow-up. The hyperthyroidism patients were between 18 and 65 years old and newly diagnosed, with a disease duration of less than 2 months. The study excluded patients with uncontrolled infections, other autoimmune diseases, pregnancy or lactation. Diagnoses were based on clinical symptoms, serum thyroxine and TRAb, thyroid ultrasound and orbital computed tomography. PBMCs were isolated from 7.5 to 10 ml of fresh peripheral blood by Ficoll-Paque density gradient centrifugation. Total RNA was extracted with Trizol reagent, and quality was checked on an Agilent 2100 Bioanalyzer.

This chain is built from TRBV7-8 and TRBJ1-1, with the identity of the D gene unclear. Material for sequencing was blood. The receptor comes from a woman in her forties with Graves' hyperthyroidism. The nucleotide sequence is given as TGTGCCAGCAGCTCCAGGCGAGGGAACACTGAAGCTTTCTTT. The encoded protein is CASSSRRGNTEAFF.